The entry below gives a single TCR beta chain sequence along with its context. Its antigen is not identified. Both TRBC1 and TRBC2 were covered by a beta constant-region primer of two equimolar oligonucleotides. Ligated cDNA was amplified by four rounds of PCR with nested alpha and beta constant-region primers and SP2. TCRdb reprocessed the UMI-ligation and nested PCR reads with MiXCR, giving one entry per CDR3 protein. The sample consists of some 83,000 distinct CDR3 sequences, roughly 14% of them appearing once. Four subsets defined by CD45RA and CD27 were sorted after CD3, CD4, CD8 and live/dead staining. This entry is derived from a study of naive and memory T cell subsets. Whole-study findings and limits: A clonotype means one alpha or beta sequence, not an alpha/beta pair. From naive to CM, EM and EMRA, diversity decreased and Gini increased.

The TCR sequence derives from a human donor in good health. The sequencing input was central memory CD4+ T cells from blood.

DNA for the CDR3: TGTGCCAGCAGCCAAGGGGGACAGAAAAACAATGAGCAGTTCTTC. Its translation: CASSQGGQKNNEQFF. V and J are TRBV3-1 and TRBJ2-1; 7 nucleotides align to TRBD1. Trimming removed 1 base from V and 5 bases from J; junction bases left unmatched: 5. The CDR3 length is 15 residues. CDR1 is LGHDT, CDR2 YNNKEL, per germline (reference sequence).